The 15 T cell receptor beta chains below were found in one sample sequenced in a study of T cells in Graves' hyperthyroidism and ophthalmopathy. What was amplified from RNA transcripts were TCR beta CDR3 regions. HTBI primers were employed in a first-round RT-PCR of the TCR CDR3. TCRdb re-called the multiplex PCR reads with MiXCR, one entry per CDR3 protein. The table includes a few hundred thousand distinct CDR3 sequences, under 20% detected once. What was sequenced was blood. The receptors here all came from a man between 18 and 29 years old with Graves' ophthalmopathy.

The CDR3 DNA reads TGTGCCAGCATCACCGACCGCTCTGGGGCCAACGTCCTGACTTTC. Amino acid sequence: CASITDRSGANVLTF. The genes are TRBV6-1 and TRBJ2-6; D gene ambiguous. Germline-derived CDR1 and CDR2 are MNHNS and SASEGT. Trimming shortened V by 7 bases and J by 0 bases, and 10 bases separated the two germline ends. The CDR3 sequence is 15 residues long.

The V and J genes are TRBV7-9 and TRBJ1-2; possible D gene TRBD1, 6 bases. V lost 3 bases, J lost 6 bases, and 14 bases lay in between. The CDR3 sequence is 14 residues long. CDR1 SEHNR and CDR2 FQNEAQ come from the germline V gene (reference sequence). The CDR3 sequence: CASSFPDRNDGYTF. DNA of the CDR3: TGTGCCAGCAGCTTCCCGGACAGAAACGATGGCTACACCTTC.

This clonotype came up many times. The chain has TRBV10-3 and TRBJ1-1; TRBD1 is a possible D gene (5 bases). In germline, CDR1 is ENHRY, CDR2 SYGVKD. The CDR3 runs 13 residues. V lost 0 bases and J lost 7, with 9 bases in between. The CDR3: CAISESLGVEAFF. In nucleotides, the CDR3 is TGTGCCATCAGTGAGTCGCTAGGGGTTGAAGCTTTCTTT.

The CDR3 DNA reads TGTGCCAGCAGCCTTTCGACAATTAGCACAGATACGCAGTATTTT. It is translated as CASSLSTISTDTQYF. This rearrangement joins TRBV7-9 to TRBJ2-3; D is uncertain. The CDR3 has 15 residues. The V and J ends lost 5 bases and 0 bases respectively, with 12 bases between them. Germline lookup yields CDR1 SEHNR and CDR2 FQNEAQ (reference sequence). Based on the CDR3 plus reference TRBV7-9 and TRBJ2-3, the full variable domain is DTGVSQNPRHKITKRGQNVTFRCDPISEHNRLYWYRQTLGQGPEFLTYFQNEAQLEKSRLLSDRFSAERPKGSFSTLEIQRTEQGDSAMYLCASSLSTISTDTQYFGPGTRLTVL.

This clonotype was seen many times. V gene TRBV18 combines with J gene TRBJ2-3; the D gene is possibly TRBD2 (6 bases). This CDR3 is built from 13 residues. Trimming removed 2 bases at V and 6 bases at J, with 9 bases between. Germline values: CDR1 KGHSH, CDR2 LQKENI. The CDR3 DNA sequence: TGTGCCAGCTCACCAGGGGCGGGGGATACGCAGTATTTT. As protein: CASSPGAGDTQYF.

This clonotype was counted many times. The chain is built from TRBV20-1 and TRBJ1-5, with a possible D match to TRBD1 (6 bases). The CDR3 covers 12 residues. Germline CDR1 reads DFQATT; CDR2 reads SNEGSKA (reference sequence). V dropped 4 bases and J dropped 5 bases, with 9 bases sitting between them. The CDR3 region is CSAIGGHQPQHF. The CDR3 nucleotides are TGCAGTGCTATTGGGGGGCATCAGCCCCAGCATTTT.

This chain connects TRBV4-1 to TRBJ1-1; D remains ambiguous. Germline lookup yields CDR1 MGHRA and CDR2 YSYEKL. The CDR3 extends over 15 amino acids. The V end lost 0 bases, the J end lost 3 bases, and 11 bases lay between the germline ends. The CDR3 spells CASSQDMGVDTEAFF. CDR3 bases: TGCGCCAGCAGCCAAGATATGGGCGTTGACACTGAAGCTTTCTTT.

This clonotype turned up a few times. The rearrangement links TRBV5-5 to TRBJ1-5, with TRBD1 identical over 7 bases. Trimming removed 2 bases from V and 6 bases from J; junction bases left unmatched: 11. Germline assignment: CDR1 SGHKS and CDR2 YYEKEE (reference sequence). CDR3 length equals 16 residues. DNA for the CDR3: TGTGCCAGCAGCTTAACCGGGACAGTTATCGGTCAGCCCCAGCATTTT. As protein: CASSLTGTVIGQPQHF.

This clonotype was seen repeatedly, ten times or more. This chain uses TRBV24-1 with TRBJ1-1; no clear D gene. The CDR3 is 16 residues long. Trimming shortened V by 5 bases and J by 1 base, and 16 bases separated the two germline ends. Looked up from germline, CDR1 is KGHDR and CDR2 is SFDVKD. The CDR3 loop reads CATSVDSSPGNTEAFF. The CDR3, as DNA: TGTGCCACCAGTGTCGACTCTTCCCCAGGGAACACTGAAGCTTTCTTT.

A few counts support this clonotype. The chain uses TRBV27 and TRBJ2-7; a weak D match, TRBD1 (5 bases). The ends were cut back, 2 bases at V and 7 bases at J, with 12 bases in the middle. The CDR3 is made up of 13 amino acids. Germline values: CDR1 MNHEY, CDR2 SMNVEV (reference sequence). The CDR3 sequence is CASSLTAGREQYF. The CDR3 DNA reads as TGTGCCAGCAGTTTAACGGCAGGGCGAGAGCAGTACTTC.

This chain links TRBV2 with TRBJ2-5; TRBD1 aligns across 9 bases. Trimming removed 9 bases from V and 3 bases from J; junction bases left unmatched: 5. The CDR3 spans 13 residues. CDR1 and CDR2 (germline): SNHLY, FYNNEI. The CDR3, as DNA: TGTGCCAGTTCCTGGGACAGGGAAGAGACCCAGTACTTC. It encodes CASSWDREETQYF.

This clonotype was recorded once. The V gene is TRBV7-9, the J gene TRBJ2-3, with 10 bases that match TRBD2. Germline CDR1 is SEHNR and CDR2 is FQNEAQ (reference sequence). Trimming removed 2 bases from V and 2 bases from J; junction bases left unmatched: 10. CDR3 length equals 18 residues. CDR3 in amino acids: CASSLFPVAGGFTDTQYF. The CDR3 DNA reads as TGTGCCAGCAGCTTATTCCCCGTAGCGGGAGGCTTCACAGATACGCAGTATTTT.

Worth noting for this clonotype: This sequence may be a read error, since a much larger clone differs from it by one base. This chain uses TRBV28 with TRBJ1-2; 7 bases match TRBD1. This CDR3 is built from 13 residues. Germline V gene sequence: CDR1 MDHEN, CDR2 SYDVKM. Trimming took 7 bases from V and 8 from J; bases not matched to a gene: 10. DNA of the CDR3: TGTGCCAGCAAGGCGGGGACAGCGGGCGGCTACACCTTC. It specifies CASKAGTAGGYTF.

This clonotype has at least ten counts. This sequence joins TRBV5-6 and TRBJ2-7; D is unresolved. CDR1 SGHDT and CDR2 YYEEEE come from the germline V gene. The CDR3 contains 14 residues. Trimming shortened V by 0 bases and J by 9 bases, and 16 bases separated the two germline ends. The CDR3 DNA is TGTGCCAGCAGCTTGGGCGACAATCTGCATCGGCAGTACTTC. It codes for CASSLGDNLHRQYF.

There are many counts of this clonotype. CDR3 region: CASSPRDRDTQYF. The DNA for the CDR3 is TGTGCCAGCAGCCCCCGGGACAGAGATACGCAGTATTTT. V is TRBV7-3 and J is TRBJ2-3, with 7 bases fitting TRBD1. Germline V gene sequence: CDR1 SGHTA, CDR2 FQGTGA. V dropped 5 bases and J dropped 5; count of bases not matched to a gene: 4. The CDR3 sequence is 13 residues long.